Listed below are T cell receptor beta chains from one sample, sequenced in a study of blood T cells in healthy people across ages. MiXCR, run by TCRdb on the 5' RACE reads, gives a single entry per CDR3 protein. The sample includes over a million distinct CDR3 sequences, about 23% of them seen just once. These data also formed part of another study, on T cells of mothers and their children.

Sequencing was done on a sample of blood. Receptors originate from a girl aged 2 to 9 in good health. The CDR3 runs from the conserved cysteine through the conserved F or W. A D gene is named only where the DNA matches it firmly. Size is omitted from some rows. Given values are once, few, many or a class for expanded clones.

D | J | size | V | DNA | CDR3
TRBD2 | TRBJ2-5 | NA | TRBV20-1 | TGCAGTGCAGTAGCGGGAGGGGAGACCCAGTACTTC | CSAVAGGETQYF
NA | TRBJ1-3 | NA | TRBV7-2 | TGTGCCAGCACCACGGACAGTGGAAACACCATATATTTT | CASTTDSGNTIYF
NA | TRBJ2-7 | few | TRBV5-1 | TGCGCCAGCAGCACCGGGCCCTCCCTCCAGCAGTACTTC | CASSTGPSLQQYF
NA | TRBJ2-4 | NA | TRBV15 | TGTGCCACCAGCAGAGATGTCAGGAAAAACATTCAGTACTTC | CATSRDVRKNIQYF
NA | TRBJ1-4 | few | TRBV9 | TGTGCCAGCAGCGCCGGACAGCTTACTCCAACTAATGAAAAACTGTTTTTT | CASSAGQLTPTNEKLFF
NA | TRBJ1-1 | NA | TRBV12-3/TRBV12-4 | TGTGCCAGCATGGGTGGAGGAAACACTGAAGCTTTCTTT | CASMGGGNTEAFF
NA | TRBJ2-7 | NA | TRBV20-1 | TGCAGTGCGCAAAGCCTCACAGGAAACCTCTACGAGCAGTACTTC | CSAQSLTGNLYEQYF
NA | TRBJ2-2 | few | TRBV20-1 | TGCAGTGCTAGATCGACAGGAACCGGGGAGCTGTTTTTT | CSARSTGTGELFF
NA | TRBJ2-3 | NA | TRBV7-6 | TGTGCCAGCAGCAGCTTGACGGGCGGGTTCACAGATACGCAGTATTTT | CASSSLTGGFTDTQYF
NA | TRBJ2-2 | few | TRBV28 | TGTGCCAGCAGTCACGTCGAGACAGGGAACACCGGGGAGCTGTTTTTT | CASSHVETGNTGELFF
NA | TRBJ2-3 | few | TRBV29-1 | TGCAGCGTTAGTACGGAAAACACAGATACGCAGTATTTT | CSVSTENTDTQYF
NA | TRBJ2-7 | NA | TRBV7-9 | TGTGCCAGCAGCTCCGGGCGCAGGACCAGGGATTACGAGCAGTACTTC | CASSSGRRTRDYEQYF
NA | TRBJ2-5 | NA | TRBV2 | TGTGCGGTCGGCCGGGTAGGAGGGCTTGAGGAGACCCAGTACTTC | CAVGRVGGLEETQYF
TRBD2 | TRBJ2-2 | NA | TRBV6-2/TRBV6-3 | TGTGCCAGCAGGCCGGGACTAGACACCGGGGAGCTGTTTTTT | CASRPGLDTGELFF
NA | TRBJ1-6 | NA | TRBV4-1 | TGCGCCAGCAGCCAGCCGGACACCAATTCACCCCTCCACTTT | CASSQPDTNSPLHF
TRBD2 | TRBJ2-1 | few | TRBV6-1 | TGTGCCAGCAGCGACCCTAGGGCTAGCGGTCACCGTCTCCCCCACAATGAGCAGTTCTTC | CASSDPRASGHRLPHNEQFF
NA | TRBJ2-5 | few | TRBV10-3 | TGTGCCATCAGTGAAGACTGGGACCGGGGAAAGAGATTCTTC | CAISEDWDRGKRFF
TRBD2 | TRBJ2-1 | NA | TRBV20-1 | TGCAGTGGAATAGGACTAGCGGGAGGGAAGAGCTCCTACAATGAGCAGTTCTTC | CSGIGLAGGKSSYNEQFF
TRBD2 | TRBJ2-5 | NA | TRBV5-1 | TGCGCCAGCAGCCCCGACGGGACTAGGGTCTTGCGGTTGGAGACCCAGTACTTC | CASSPDGTRVLRLETQYF
TRBD2 | TRBJ2-3 | few | TRBV7-2 | TGTGCCAGCAGCTTAGTTACTAGCGGGAGTGTCGGATATACGCAGTATTTT | CASSLVTSGSVGYTQYF
TRBD1 | TRBJ2-1 | few | TRBV12-5 | TGTGCTAGTGGTTTGTCCACGACAGGGTATTACAATGAGCAGTTCTTC | CASGLSTTGYYNEQFF
NA | TRBJ1-1 | NA | TRBV20-1 | TGCAGTGTCCCGGGGGCTCCCACTGAAGCTTTCTTT | CSVPGAPTEAFF
NA | TRBJ2-5 | few | TRBV29-1 | TGCAGCGTTGACCTTCTAAGCACCCCAGAGACCCAGTACTTC | CSVDLLSTPETQYF
TRBD1 | TRBJ2-1 | NA | TRBV10-3 | TGTGCCACCAGTGACGACAGGGAGAAGGTTGAGCAGTTCTTC | CATSDDREKVEQFF
TRBD2 | TRBJ2-7 | NA | TRBV20-1 | TGCAGTGCTAGGCCGGTAGGAGCGGGGGGGAGGAACGAGCAGTACTTC | CSARPVGAGGRNEQYF
NA | TRBJ2-5 | NA | TRBV7-2 | TGTGCCAGCAGCTTAGTGGCAAAGACCCAGTACTTC | CASSLVAKTQYF
TRBD2 | TRBJ2-4 | few | TRBV4-3 | TGCGCCAGCAGCCAAGACTTGCGGAGCGGGGGAGGATTAGGCATTCAGTACTTC | CASSQDLRSGGGLGIQYF
TRBD1 | TRBJ1-4 | NA | TRBV2 | TGTGCCGGACACAGGGGGCCGGAAAAACTGTTTTTT | CAGHRGPEKLFF
NA | TRBJ1-6 | NA | TRBV7-9 | TGTGCCAGCAGCTTAGGGTTTTATAATTCACCCCTCCACTTT | CASSLGFYNSPLHF
NA | TRBJ2-7 | few | TRBV27 | TGTGCCAGCAGTCTGACCGCCGGGATGTACGAGCAGTACTTC | CASSLTAGMYEQYF
NA | TRBJ1-4 | few | TRBV14 | TGTGCCAGCAGCCAAGGAACCGAGACAACTAATGAAAAACTGTTTTTT | CASSQGTETTNEKLFF
NA | TRBJ2-3 | NA | TRBV3-1 | TGTGCCAGCAGCCAACGGGAGACAGGGAACACAGATACGCAGTATTTT | CASSQRETGNTDTQYF
NA | TRBJ2-5 | NA | TRBV5-1 | TGCGCCAACAGCTTCCGGGAGACCCAGTACTTC | CANSFRETQYF
NA | TRBJ1-1 | few | TRBV9 | TGTGCCAGCAGCCCCGCTGGGGGCTCTTACACTGAAGCTTTCTTT | CASSPAGGSYTEAFF
NA | TRBJ1-4 | NA | TRBV12-3/TRBV12-4 | TGTGCCAGCAGTCCTTGGACAAGGATAAACGAAAAACTGTTTTTT | CASSPWTRINEKLFF
NA | TRBJ2-1 | few | TRBV14 | TGTGCCAGCAGCCAATTTCAGATGAACAGGCCTTGGGATGAGCAGTTCTTC | CASSQFQMNRPWDEQFF
NA | TRBJ2-7 | few | TRBV10-3 | TGTGCCATCAGTGAGTCCTGGGAGCAGTACTTC | CAISESWEQYF
TRBD2 | TRBJ2-2 | few | TRBV7-3 | TGTGCCAGCAGCCTCGGTGGGGGCGGGAGGTACGGCGGGGAGCTGTTTTTT | CASSLGGGGRYGGELFF
NA | TRBJ1-6 | few | TRBV6-5 | TGTGCCAGCAGTTACCCCAAAGGGGACCTCCACTTT | CASSYPKGDLHF
TRBD2 | TRBJ2-1 | many | TRBV29-1 | TGCAGCGTTGAAAGTCCGGGACTAGCGGGAGACAATGAGCAGTTCTTC | CSVESPGLAGDNEQFF
NA | TRBJ2-5 | NA | TRBV27 | TGTGCCAGCAACCCTGACCGGGACAACCAAGAGACCCAGTACTTC | CASNPDRDNQETQYF
TRBD1 | TRBJ1-6 | few | TRBV18 | TGTGCCAGCTCACCGATACGAGCTGGACAGGGCTCAAATTCACCCCTCCACTTT | CASSPIRAGQGSNSPLHF
NA | TRBJ2-2 | few | TRBV7-2 | TGTGCCAGCAGCCTAGGACAGCACACCGGGGAGCTGTTTTTT | CASSLGQHTGELFF
NA | TRBJ1-4 | NA | TRBV10-3 | TGTGCCATCAGTGAGGGGAAGAATGAAAAACTGTTTTTT | CAISEGKNEKLFF
NA | TRBJ1-2 | few | TRBV12-5 | TGTGCTAGTGGTTTGGAAGGGGATGGCTACACCTTC | CASGLEGDGYTF
NA | TRBJ2-7 | few | TRBV20-1 | TGCAGTGCGATAGGGGGTAGCGGAATTTACGAGCAGTACTTC | CSAIGGSGIYEQYF
NA | TRBJ2-5 | NA | TRBV29-1 | TGCAGCGTTGATCTAGAAGAAGAGGCCCAGTACTTC | CSVDLEEEAQYF
NA | TRBJ2-7 | few | TRBV29-1 | TGCAGCGTTGGAACGGGTTCGGGATACGAGCAGTACTTC | CSVGTGSGYEQYF
NA | TRBJ2-7 | many | TRBV28 | TGTGCCACCCGCCTACAGGGAGGGAACTACGAGCAGTACTTC | CATRLQGGNYEQYF
NA | TRBJ2-7 | NA | TRBV11-2 | TGTGCCAGCAGCTACGGGGCTCATTACGAGCAGTACTTC | CASSYGAHYEQYF
NA | TRBJ2-3 | few | TRBV20-1 | TGCAGTGCTAATTTACTAGAAGATTTGACAGATACGCAGTATTTT | CSANLLEDLTDTQYF
NA | TRBJ2-3 | few | TRBV11-1 | TGTGCCAGCAGCTTACTCACGGGGAAATATACGCAGTATTTT | CASSLLTGKYTQYF
TRBD2 | TRBJ2-5 | NA | TRBV4-1 | TGCGCCAGCAGCCGCGGGAGGCAGCCCGAGGTTGAGACCCAGTACTTC | CASSRGRQPEVETQYF
NA | TRBJ2-7 | NA | TRBV12-3/TRBV12-4 | TGTGCCAGCAGTTTAGGGCCTTCAGATGCCGCCTACGAGCAGTACTTC | CASSLGPSDAAYEQYF
TRBD1 | TRBJ1-2 | few | TRBV12-3/TRBV12-4 | TGTGCCGGCAGCCCGACGAGGGACAGGGGCCCTTGCACCTTC | CAGSPTRDRGPCTF
NA | TRBJ2-7 | few | TRBV3-1 | TGTGCCAGCAGCTTGGGCCCTGTGGGCTCCTACGAGCAGTACTTC | CASSLGPVGSYEQYF
TRBD2 | TRBJ2-5 | NA | TRBV5-1 | TGCGCCAGCAGCTCGCAGCGGACTAGGTTTGAGACCCAGTACTTC | CASSSQRTRFETQYF
NA | TRBJ1-2 | few | TRBV15 | TGTGCCACCAGAGAGGCGACGGACCTCCCATATGGCTACACCTTC | CATREATDLPYGYTF
NA | TRBJ1-1 | NA | TRBV28 | TGTGCCAGCACGGTAAGGAACACTGAAGCTTCCTTT | CASTVRNTEASF
NA | TRBJ2-1 | few | TRBV4-3 | TGCGCCAGCAGCCAAGAATTAAGGGGCAATGAGCAGTTCTTC | CASSQELRGNEQFF